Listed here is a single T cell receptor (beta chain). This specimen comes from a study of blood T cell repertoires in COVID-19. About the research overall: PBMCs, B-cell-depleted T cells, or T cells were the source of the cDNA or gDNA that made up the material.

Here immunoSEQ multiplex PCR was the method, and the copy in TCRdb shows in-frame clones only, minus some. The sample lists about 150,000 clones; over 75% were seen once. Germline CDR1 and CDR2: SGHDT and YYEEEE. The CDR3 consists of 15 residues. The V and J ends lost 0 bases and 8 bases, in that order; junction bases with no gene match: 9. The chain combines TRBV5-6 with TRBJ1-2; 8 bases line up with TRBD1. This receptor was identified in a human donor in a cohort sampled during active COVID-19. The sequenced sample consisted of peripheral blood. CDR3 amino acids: CASSLVGQGSKGYTF. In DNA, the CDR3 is TGTGCCAGCAGCTTGGTAGGACAGGGAAGTAAAGGCTACACCTTC.